This T cell receptor (beta chain) was sequenced for a study of CXCR3-negative and CXCR3-positive naive CD8 T cells. About the study: The dataset comprises 110 million to 150 million TRB reads in total, with about 1.5 +/- 0.3 million reads per library. General study results and limits: Fresh PBMCs were used in most assays, and CXCR3 expression partially decreased after cryopreservation. Comparison of naive CXCR3-negative and CXCR3-positive cells revealed similar TRBV-TRBJ usage, while memory cells differed.

Carrying UMI labels, the TRB cDNA libraries were prepared through 5' RACE. TCRdb reprocessed the 5' RACE reads, with one entry per CDR3 protein and no DNA. The sample's table shows about 43,000 distinct CDR3 sequences. Notes on this clonotype: Its target is not known.

The CDR3 has 14 residues. Germline values: CDR1 LGHNA, CDR2 YNFKEQ. Sequencing was done on a sample of memory CD8+ T cells from blood. The clonotype was recovered from a human donor in good health. Some clones in this sample may be carry-over from other donors' samples. The chain combines TRBV4-2 with TRBJ2-7; TCRdb gives TRBD2 as the D gene, but with no DNA this cannot be confirmed. CDR3 amino acids: CASSLRTEVDEQYF.